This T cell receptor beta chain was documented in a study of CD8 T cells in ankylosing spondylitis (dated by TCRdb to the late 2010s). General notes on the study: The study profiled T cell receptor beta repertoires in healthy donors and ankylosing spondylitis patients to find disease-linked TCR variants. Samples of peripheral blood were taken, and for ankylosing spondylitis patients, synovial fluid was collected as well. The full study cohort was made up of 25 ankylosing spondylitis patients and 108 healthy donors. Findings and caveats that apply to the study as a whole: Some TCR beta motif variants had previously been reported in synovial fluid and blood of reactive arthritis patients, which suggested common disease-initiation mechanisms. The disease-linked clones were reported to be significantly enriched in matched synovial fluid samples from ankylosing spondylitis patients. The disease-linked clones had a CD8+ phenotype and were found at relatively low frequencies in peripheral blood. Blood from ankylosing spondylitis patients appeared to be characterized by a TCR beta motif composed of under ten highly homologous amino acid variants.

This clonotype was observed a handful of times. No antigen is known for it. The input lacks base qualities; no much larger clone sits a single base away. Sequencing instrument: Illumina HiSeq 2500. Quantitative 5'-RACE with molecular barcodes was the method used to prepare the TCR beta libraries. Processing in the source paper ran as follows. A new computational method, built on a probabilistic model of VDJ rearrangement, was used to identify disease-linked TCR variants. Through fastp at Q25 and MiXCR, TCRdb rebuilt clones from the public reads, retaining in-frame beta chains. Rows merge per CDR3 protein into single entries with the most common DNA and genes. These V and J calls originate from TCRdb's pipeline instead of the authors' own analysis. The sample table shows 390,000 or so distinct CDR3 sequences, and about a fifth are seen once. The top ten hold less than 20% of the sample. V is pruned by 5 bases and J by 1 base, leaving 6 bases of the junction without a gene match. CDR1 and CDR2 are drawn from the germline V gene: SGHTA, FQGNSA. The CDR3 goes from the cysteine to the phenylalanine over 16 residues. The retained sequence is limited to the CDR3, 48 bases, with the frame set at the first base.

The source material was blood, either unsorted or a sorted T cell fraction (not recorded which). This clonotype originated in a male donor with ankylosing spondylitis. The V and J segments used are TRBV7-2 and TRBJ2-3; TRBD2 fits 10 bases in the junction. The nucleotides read TGTGCCAGCAGCCACGCTAGCGGGAGCGGCACAGATACGCAGTATTTT. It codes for CASSHASGSGTDTQYF.